This T cell receptor (beta chain) was observed in a study of T cell responses to AZD1222 COVID-19 vaccine. Study in general: Second doses that came at about 4 or about 12 weeks were put together.

With 3 bases clipped from V and 6 bases from J, the junction kept 3 bases outside the gene matches. CDR1 is SGHRS and CDR2 is YFSETQ in the germline V gene. CDR3 length: 13 amino acids. Assay: immunoSEQ multiplex PCR; the TCRdb copy retains only in-frame clones and omits some. The table includes some 140,000 clones, around nine tenths detected once. Overall study findings and caveats: Nearly half of spike-specific TCRs reportedly target variant regions that are unmutated in the B.1.351 and B.1.1.7 variants. Clonal diversity was possibly underestimated, and white British individuals and females predominated among donors. All repertoire sampling was performed exclusively after the peak T cell response.

This clone was seen a few times. Its matching antigen is unknown. The chain joins TRBV5-1 to TRBJ1-2; 9 bases line up with TRBD1. The receptor was derived from an adult in good health. The source material was peripheral blood, sampled on day 0 of AZD1222 vaccination. CDR3 nucleotides: TGCGCCAGCAGCTCAGGACAGGGGAATGGCTACACCTTC. Its protein is CASSSGQGNGYTF.